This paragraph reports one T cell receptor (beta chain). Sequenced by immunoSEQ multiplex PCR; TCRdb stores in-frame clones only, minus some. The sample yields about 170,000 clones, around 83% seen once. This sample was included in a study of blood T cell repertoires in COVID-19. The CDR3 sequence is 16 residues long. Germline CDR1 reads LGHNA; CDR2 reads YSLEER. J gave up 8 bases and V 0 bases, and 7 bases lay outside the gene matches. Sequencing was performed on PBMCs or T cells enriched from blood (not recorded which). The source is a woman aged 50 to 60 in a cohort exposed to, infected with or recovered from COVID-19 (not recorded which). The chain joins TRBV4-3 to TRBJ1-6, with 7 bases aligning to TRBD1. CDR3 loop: CASSQDFRGLYSPLHF. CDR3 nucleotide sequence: TGCGCCAGCAGCCAAGATTTTAGGGGGCTGTATTCACCCCTCCACTTT.